Listed below are T cell receptor beta chains from one sample, sequenced in a study. Clones were read by immunoSEQ multiplex PCR, and TCRdb kept only the in-frame ones, dropping some. The table lists tens of thousands of clones, 90% to 95% of them singletons. The sequencing input was PBMCs. All receptors come from a man aged 40-50 years with rheumatoid arthritis. CDR3s include the opening cysteine and the closing phenylalanine or tryptophan. The D gene is left open where the match is weak. Clone size is not always given. Where it is, it says once, few, many or a class for expanded clones.

V gene,D gene,clone size,J gene,CDR3 protein,CDR3 DNA
TRBV27,NA,NA,TRBJ2-1,CASSLRNEQFF,TGTGCCAGCAGTTTGCGGAATGAGCAGTTCTTC
TRBV27,NA,few,TRBJ1-1,CASSRTRDAQNTEAFF,TGTGCCAGCAGTCGCACCCGGGACGCCCAGAACACTGAAGCTTTCTTT
TRBV2,NA,NA,TRBJ2-3,CASSDLFSPEGSDTQYF,TGTGCCAGCAGTGATTTATTTAGCCCTGAGGGTTCAGATACGCAGTATTTT
TRBV6-5,TRBD1,NA,TRBJ1-5,CASSTGQNNQPQHF,TGTGCCAGCAGCACGGGACAGAACAATCAGCCCCAGCATTTT
TRBV5-1,TRBD2,NA,TRBJ2-7,CASRTSGASYEQYF,TGCGCCAGCCGGACTAGCGGGGCCTCCTACGAGCAGTACTTC
TRBV6-5,NA,NA,TRBJ2-3,CASSYGAGVTQYF,TGTGCCAGCAGTTACGGGGCGGGCGTAACGCAGTATTTT
TRBV18,TRBD1,NA,TRBJ1-1,CASSPRTGTTEAFF,TGTGCCAGCTCACCCCGGACAGGGACAACTGAAGCTTTCTTT
TRBV5-5,NA,NA,TRBJ1-5,CASSHGTYYSNQPQHF,TGTGCCAGCAGCCACGGGACCTATTATAGCAATCAGCCCCAGCATTTT
TRBV18,NA,NA,TRBJ1-1,CASSQGHAAEAFF,TGTGCCAGCTCACAAGGACATGCTGCTGAAGCTTTCTTT
TRBV24-1,NA,NA,TRBJ2-7,CATSHTGRLYEQYF,TGTGCCACCAGCCATACAGGGCGTCTCTACGAGCAGTACTTC
TRBV9,NA,NA,TRBJ2-2,CASSARPGAMNTGELFF,TGTGCCAGCAGCGCCCGACCAGGGGCTATGAACACCGGGGAGCTGTTTTTT
TRBV7-9,NA,few,TRBJ2-7,CASSSIRGHDSYEQYF,TGTGCCAGCAGCTCGATACGGGGGCACGACTCCTACGAGCAGTACTTC
TRBV5-1,TRBD1,NA,TRBJ2-1,CASSEGQVPYNEQFF,TGCGCCAGCAGCGAAGGACAGGTACCGTACAATGAGCAGTTCTTC
TRBV5-3,NA,NA,TRBJ2-6,CARSLGGSGDKGVSGANVLTF,TGTGCCAGAAGCTTGGGAGGTTCAGGGGACAAGGGAGTCTCTGGGGCCAACGTCCTGACTTTC
TRBV14,NA,NA,TRBJ1-2,CASSPGRNYGYTF,TGTGCCAGCAGCCCGGGCAGAAACTATGGCTACACCTTC
TRBV11-1,NA,NA,TRBJ2-3,CASSLDTDTQYF,TGTGCCAGCAGCTTAGACACAGATACGCAGTATTTT
TRBV6-6,TRBD1,NA,TRBJ1-4,CASSFRDSATNEKLFF,TGTGCCAGCAGTTTCCGGGACAGTGCAACTAATGAAAAACTGTTTTTT
TRBV24-1,TRBD2,NA,TRBJ2-1,CATSDLAGEYNEQFF,TGTGCCACCAGTGATTTGGCGGGAGAGTACAATGAGCAGTTCTTC